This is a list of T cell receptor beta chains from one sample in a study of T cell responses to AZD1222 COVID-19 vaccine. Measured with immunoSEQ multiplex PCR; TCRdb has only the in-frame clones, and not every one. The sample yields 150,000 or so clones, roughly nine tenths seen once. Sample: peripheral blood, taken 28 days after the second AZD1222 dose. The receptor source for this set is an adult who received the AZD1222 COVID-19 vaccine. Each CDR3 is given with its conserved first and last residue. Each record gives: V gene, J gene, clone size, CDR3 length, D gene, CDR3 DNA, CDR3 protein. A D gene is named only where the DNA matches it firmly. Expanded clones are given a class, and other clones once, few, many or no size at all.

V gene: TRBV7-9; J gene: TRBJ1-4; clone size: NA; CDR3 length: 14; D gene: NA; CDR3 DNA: TGTGCCAGCAGCCCCTCTCTTGGGCATGAAAAACTGTTTTTT; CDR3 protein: CASSPSLGHEKLFF
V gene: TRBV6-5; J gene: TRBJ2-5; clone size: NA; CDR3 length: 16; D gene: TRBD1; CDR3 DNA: TGTGCCAGCAGTTACTCGAGGACAGGGGTTCGGGAGACCCAGTACTTC; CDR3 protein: CASSYSRTGVRETQYF
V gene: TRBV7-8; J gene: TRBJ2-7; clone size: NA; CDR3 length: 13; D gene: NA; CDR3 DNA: TGTGCCAGCAGTTCAAGGGGTACCTACGAGCAGTACTTC; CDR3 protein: CASSSRGTYEQYF
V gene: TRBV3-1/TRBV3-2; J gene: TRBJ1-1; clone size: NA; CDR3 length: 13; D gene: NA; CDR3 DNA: TGTGCCAGCAGCCAATCGACGGTGGTAGGGGCTTTCTTT; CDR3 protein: CASSQSTVVGAFF
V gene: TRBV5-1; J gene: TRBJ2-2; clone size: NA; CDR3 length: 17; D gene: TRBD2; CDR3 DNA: TGCGCCAGCAGCCCTCTAGCGGGGGCTTCGAGCACCGGGGAGCTGTTTTTT; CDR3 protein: CASSPLAGASSTGELFF
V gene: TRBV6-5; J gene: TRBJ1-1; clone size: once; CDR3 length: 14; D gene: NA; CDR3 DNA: TGTGCCAGCACCCCAGTGAGGGCGAACACTGAAGCTTTCTTT; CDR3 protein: CASTPVRANTEAFF
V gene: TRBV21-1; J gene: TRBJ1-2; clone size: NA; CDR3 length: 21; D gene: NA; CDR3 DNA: TGTGCCAGCAGCAGCGGCGATTATATGGGACTTTGGGCAGGGCTTGTCTATGGCTACACCTTC; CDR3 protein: CASSSGDYMGLWAGLVYGYTF
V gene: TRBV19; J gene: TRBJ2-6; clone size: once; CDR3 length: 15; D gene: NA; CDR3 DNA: TGTGCCAGTAGTCCTGACAACTCTGGGGCCAACGTCCTGACTTTC; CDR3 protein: CASSPDNSGANVLTF
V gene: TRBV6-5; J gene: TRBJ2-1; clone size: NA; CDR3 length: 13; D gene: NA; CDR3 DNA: TGTGCCAGCAGTAGTACCCCCCGTTATGAGCAGTTCTTC; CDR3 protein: CASSSTPRYEQFF
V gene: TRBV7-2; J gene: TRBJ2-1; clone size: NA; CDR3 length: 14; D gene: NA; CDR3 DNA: TGTGCCAGCAGCTTCGGGGGATCCTACAATGAGCAGTTCTTC; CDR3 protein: CASSFGGSYNEQFF
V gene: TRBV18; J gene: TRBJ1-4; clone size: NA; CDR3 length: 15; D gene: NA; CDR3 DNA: TGTGCCAGCTCACCCCAAAGTAACGCCAAGGCAAAACTGTTTTTT; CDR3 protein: CASSPQSNAKAKLFF
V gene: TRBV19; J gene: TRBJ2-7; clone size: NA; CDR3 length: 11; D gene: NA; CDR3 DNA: TGTGCCAGTAGCGGACGCTACGAGCAGTACTTC; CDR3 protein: CASSGRYEQYF
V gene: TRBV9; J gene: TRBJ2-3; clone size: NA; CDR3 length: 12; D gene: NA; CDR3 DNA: TGTGCCAGCAGCGAGGGGGGCGATACGCAGTATTTT; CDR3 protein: CASSEGGDTQYF
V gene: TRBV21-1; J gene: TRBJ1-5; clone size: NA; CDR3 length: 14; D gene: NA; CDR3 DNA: TGTGCCAGCAGCGAGCAGGGAAGCAATCAGCCCCAGCATTTT; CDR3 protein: CASSEQGSNQPQHF
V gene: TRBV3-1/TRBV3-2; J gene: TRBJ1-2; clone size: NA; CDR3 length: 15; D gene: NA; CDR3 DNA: TGTGCCAGCAGCCAGGGGGATTTAAGGGTGGATGGCTACACCTTC; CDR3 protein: CASSQGDLRVDGYTF
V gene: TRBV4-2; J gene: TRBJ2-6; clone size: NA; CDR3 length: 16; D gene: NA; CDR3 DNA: TGTGCCAGCAGCCAAGGGACCATCTCTGGGGCCAACGTCCTGACTTTC; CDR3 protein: CASSQGTISGANVLTF
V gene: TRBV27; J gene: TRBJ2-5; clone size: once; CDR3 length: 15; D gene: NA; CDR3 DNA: TGTGCCAGCAGTGCCACTCGCGGGATTAAAGAGACCCAGTACTTC; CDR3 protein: CASSATRGIKETQYF
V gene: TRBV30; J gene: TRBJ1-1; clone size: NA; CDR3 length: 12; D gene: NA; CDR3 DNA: TGTGCCTGGAGCGCCGGGACGGTAAGAGCTTTCTTT; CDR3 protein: CAWSAGTVRAFF
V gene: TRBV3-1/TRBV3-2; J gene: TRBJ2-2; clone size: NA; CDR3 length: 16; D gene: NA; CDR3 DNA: TGTGCCAGCAGCCCCCTGGATGGGAGAACGATCGGGGAGCTGTTTTTT; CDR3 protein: CASSPLDGRTIGELFF
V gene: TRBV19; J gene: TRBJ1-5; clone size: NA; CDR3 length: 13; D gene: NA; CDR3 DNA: TGTGCCAGTAATATAGCGGTGGATCAGCCCCAGCATTTT; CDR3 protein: CASNIAVDQPQHF
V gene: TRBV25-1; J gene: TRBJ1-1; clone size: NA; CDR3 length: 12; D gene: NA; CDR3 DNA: TGTGCCAGCACAGTCGGCAGGACTGAAGCTTTCTTT; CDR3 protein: CASTVGRTEAFF
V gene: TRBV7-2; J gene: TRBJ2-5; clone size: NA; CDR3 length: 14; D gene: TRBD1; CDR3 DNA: TGTGCCAGCAGCGCAACAGGGGCCCAAGAGACCCAGTACTTC; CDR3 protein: CASSATGAQETQYF
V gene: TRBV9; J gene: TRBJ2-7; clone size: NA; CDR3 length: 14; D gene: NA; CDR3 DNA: TGTGCCAGCAGCGTAGGGACTAACTCCTACGAGCAGTACTTC; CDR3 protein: CASSVGTNSYEQYF
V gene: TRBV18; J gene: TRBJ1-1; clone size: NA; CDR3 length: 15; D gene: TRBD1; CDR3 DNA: TGTGCCAGCTCACGGACAGGGGGCTATAAGAGGCTGGCTTTCTTT; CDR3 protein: CASSRTGGYKRLAFF
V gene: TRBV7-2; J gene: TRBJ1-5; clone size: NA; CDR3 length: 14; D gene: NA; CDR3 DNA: TGTGCCAGCAGCTCATCAGGGTACAATCAGCCCCAGCATTTT; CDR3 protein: CASSSSGYNQPQHF
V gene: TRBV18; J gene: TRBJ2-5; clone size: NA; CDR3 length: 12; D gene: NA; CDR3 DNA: TGTGCCAGCTCACCTTTTACCGAGACCCAGTACTTC; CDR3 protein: CASSPFTETQYF
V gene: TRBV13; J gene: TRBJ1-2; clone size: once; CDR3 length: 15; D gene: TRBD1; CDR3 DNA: TGTGCCAGCAGCTTATTGGACAGGGAAAGGGAAGGCTACACCTTC; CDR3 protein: CASSLLDREREGYTF
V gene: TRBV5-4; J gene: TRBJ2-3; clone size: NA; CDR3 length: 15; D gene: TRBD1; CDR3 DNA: TGTGCCAGCAGCGATAGGACAGGGAGCACAGATACGCAGTATTTT; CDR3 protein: CASSDRTGSTDTQYF
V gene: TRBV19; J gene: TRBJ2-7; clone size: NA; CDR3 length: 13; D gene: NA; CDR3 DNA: TGTGCCAGTACTTCCGATACAGGCTACGAGCAGTACTTC; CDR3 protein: CASTSDTGYEQYF
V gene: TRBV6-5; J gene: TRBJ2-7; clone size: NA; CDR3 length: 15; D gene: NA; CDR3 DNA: TGTGCCAGCAGTCTGGGGCAGGGAGGATCCTACGAGCAGTACTTC; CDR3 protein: CASSLGQGGSYEQYF
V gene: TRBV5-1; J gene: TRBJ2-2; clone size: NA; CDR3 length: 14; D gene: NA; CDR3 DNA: TGCGCCAGCCTACCGGACAGTCACACCGGGGAGCTGTTTTTT; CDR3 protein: CASLPDSHTGELFF
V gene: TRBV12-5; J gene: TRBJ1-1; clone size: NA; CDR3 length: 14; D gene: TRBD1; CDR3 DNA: TGTGCTAGTGGCCAGGGGGCCGTGGACACTGAAGCTTTCTTT; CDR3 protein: CASGQGAVDTEAFF
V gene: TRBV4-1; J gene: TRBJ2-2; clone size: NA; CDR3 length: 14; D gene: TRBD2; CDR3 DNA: TGCGCCAGCGGCTCGGGGGGACACACCGGGGAGCTGTTTTTT; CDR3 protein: CASGSGGHTGELFF
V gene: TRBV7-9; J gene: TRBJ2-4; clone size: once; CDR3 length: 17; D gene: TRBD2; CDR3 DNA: TGTGCCAGCAGCCCAGGTGGGCTAGCGGGAATGGCGAACATTCAGTACTTC; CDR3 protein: CASSPGGLAGMANIQYF
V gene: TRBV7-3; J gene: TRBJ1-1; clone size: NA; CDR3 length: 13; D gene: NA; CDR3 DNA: TGTGCCAGCAGCTTAAGGACCTCTGGGGAAGCTTTCTTT; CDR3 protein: CASSLRTSGEAFF
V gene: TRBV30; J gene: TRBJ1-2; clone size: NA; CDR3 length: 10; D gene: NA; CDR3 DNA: TGTGCCTGGAGGGAAGGGACGTCAAACTTC; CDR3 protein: CAWREGTSNF
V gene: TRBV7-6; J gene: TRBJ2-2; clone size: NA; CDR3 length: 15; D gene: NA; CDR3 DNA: TGTGCCAGCAGCCCCCGGGTAGCTAACACCGGGGAGCTGTTTTTT; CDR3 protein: CASSPRVANTGELFF
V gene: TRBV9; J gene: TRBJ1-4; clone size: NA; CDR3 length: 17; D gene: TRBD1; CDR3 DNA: TGTGCCAGCAGCTCCCGGACAGGGGGCGCATCTAATGAAAAACTGTTTTTT; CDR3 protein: CASSSRTGGASNEKLFF
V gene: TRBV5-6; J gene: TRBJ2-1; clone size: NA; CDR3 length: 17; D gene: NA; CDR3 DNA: TGTGCCAGCAGCTTGGCCTGGGGGCTTGGAGTCTACAATGAGCAGTTCTTC; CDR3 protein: CASSLAWGLGVYNEQFF
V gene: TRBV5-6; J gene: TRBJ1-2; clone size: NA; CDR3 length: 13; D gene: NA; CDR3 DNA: TGTGCCAGCAGCTTAGTCGGGGGGGATGGCTACACCTTC; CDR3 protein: CASSLVGGDGYTF
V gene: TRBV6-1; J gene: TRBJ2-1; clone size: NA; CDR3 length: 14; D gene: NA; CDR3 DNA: TGTGCCAGCAGTGAAGCCCGGTCTAGTCTTGAGCAGTTCTTC; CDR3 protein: CASSEARSSLEQFF
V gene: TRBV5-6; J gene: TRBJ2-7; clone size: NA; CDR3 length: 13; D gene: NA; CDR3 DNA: TGTGCCAGCAGCGATACTCTGGACGGAAAGCAGTACTTC; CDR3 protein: CASSDTLDGKQYF
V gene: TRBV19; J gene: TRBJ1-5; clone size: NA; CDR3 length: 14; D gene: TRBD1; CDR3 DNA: TGTGCCAGTAGTAGGACAGGAAGCAATCAGCCCCAGCATTTT; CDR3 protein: CASSRTGSNQPQHF
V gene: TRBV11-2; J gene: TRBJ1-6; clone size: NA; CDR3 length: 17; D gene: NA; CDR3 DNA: TGTGCCAGCAGCTTAGTTGTTGGGAGTAGGGCGGGTTCACCCCTCCACTTT; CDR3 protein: CASSLVVGSRAGSPLHF